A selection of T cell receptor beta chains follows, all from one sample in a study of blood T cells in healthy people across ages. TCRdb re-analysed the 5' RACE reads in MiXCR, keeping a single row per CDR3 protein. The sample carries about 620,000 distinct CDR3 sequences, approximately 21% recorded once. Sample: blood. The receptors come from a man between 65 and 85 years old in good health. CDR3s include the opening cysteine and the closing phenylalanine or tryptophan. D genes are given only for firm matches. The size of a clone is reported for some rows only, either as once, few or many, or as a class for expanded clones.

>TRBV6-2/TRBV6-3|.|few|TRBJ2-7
CASSAPEARVVTYEQYF
TGTGCCAGCAGCGCACCGGAAGCCAGGGTGGTTACCTACGAGCAGTACTTC
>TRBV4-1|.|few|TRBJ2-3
CASSQVYGATLTGADTQYF
TGCGCCAGCAGCCAAGTATATGGCGCCACCCTCACCGGCGCAGATACGCAGTATTTT
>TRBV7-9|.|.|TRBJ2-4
CASSLALSGDGKNIQYF
TGTGCCAGCAGCTTAGCGCTTTCGGGGGACGGCAAAAACATTCAGTACTTC
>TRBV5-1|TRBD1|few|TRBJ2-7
CASSPEGTGRNEQYF
TGCGCCAGCAGCCCCGAGGGGACAGGTAGGAACGAGCAGTACTTC
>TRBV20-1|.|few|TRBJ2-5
CSARDRQGNGETQYF
TGCAGTGCTAGAGATCGGCAGGGGAATGGAGAGACCCAGTACTTC
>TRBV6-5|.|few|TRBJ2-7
CASGREGYEQYF
TGTGCCAGCGGCAGGGAAGGGTACGAGCAGTACTTC
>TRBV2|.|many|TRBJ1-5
CASSDEQGFGQPQHF
TGTGCCAGCAGTGACGAGCAGGGGTTCGGACAGCCCCAGCATTTT
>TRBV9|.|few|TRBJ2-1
CASSVGEVKSNEQFF
TGTGCCAGCAGCGTAGGGGAGGTAAAGAGCAATGAGCAGTTCTTC
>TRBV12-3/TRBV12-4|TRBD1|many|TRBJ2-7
CASSLWSDRVGGEQYF
TGTGCCAGCAGTTTATGGTCCGACAGGGTAGGCGGTGAGCAGTACTTC
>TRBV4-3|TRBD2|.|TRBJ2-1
CASSQDIAGAHNEQFF
TGCGCCAGCAGCCAAGATATAGCGGGAGCCCACAATGAGCAGTTCTTC
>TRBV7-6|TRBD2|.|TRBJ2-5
CASSPLTSGSQETQYF
TGTGCCAGCAGCCCACTGACTAGCGGCTCCCAAGAGACCCAGTACTTC
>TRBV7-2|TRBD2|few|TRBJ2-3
CASSLSLAGGDGTDTQYF
TGTGCCAGCAGCTTAAGTCTAGCGGGGGGCGACGGCACAGATACGCAGTATTTT
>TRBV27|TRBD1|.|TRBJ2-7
CASTRTGSYEQYF
TGTGCCAGCACGAGGACAGGTTCCTACGAGCAGTACTTC
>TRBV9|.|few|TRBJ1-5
CASSSEGGSDQPQHF
TGTGCCAGCAGCTCAGAGGGGGGTAGCGATCAGCCCCAGCATTTT
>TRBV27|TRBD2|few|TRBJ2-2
CASSLEGGPNTGELFF
TGTGCCAGCAGTTTAGAGGGAGGGCCGAACACCGGGGAGCTGTTTTTT
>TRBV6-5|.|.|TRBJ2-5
CASKVRGIEYF
TGTGCCAGTAAAGTTAGGGGGATTGAGTACTTC
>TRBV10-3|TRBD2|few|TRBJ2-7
CAISGPSGSYEQYF
TGTGCCATCAGTGGGCCTAGCGGAAGCTACGAGCAGTACTTC
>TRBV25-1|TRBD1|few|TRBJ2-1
CASSESAGGTYEQFF
TGTGCCAGCAGTGAATCTGCAGGGGGCACATATGAGCAGTTCTTC
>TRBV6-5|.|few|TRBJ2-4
CASSYSYPGNLPIAKNIQYF
TGTGCCAGCAGTTACTCTTATCCAGGGAATTTACCGATAGCCAAAAACATTCAGTACTTC
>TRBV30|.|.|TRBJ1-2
CAWSPGLGYTF
TGTGCCTGGAGTCCCGGGTTGGGCTACACCTTC
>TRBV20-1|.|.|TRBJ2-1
CSASTASTYNEQFF
TGCAGTGCTAGTACAGCGTCGACCTACAATGAGCAGTTCTTC
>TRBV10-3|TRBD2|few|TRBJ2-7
CAISEPPGLAGAYEQYF
TGTGCCATCAGTGAGCCTCCGGGACTAGCGGGGGCCTACGAGCAGTACTTC
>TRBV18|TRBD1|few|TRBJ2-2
CASSLLWTGVNTGELFF
TGTGCCAGCTCACTCCTATGGACAGGGGTGAACACCGGGGAGCTGTTTTTT
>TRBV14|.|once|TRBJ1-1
CASSQSGTGNTEAFF
TGTGCCAGCAGCCAATCCGGGACGGGGAACACTGAAGCTTTCTTT
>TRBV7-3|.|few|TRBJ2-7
CASRPRVGPYEQYF
TGTGCCAGCAGACCAAGGGTAGGGCCCTACGAGCAGTACTTC
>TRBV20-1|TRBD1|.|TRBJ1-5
CSAGEDRVVYQPQHF
TGCAGTGCTGGGGAAGACAGGGTCGTATATCAGCCCCAGCATTTT
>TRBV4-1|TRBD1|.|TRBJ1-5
CASSRSQGFNQPQHF
TGCGCCAGCAGCCGATCACAGGGGTTCAATCAGCCCCAGCATTTT
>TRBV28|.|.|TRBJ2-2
CASSTGGSGELFF
TGTGCCAGCAGTACCGGAGGGTCCGGGGAGCTGTTTTTT
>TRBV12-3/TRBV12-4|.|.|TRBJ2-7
CASSFWGPTSEQQYF
TGTGCCAGCAGTTTTTGGGGGCCCACTAGCGAACAGCAGTACTTC
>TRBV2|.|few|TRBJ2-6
CASKEGVSSGANVLTF
TGTGCCAGCAAGGAGGGCGTCTCTTCTGGGGCCAACGTCCTGACTTTC
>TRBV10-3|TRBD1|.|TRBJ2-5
CAISESQGARETQYF
TGTGCCATCAGTGAGTCCCAGGGGGCCAGGGAGACCCAGTACTTC
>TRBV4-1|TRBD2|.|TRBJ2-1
CASSQDRSGIRYNEQFF
TGCGCCAGCAGCCAAGATCGGAGCGGGATTCGCTACAATGAGCAGTTCTTC
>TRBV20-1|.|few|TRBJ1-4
CSASRGSEKLFF
TGCAGTGCTTCCAGGGGATCTGAAAAACTGTTTTTT
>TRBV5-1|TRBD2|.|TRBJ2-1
CASSYYSGSSYNEQFF
TGCGCCAGCAGCTACTATAGCGGGAGCTCCTACAATGAGCAGTTCTTC
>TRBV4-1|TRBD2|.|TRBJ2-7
CASSQDLGGAFYEQYF
TGCGCCAGCAGCCAAGATTTGGGAGGGGCCTTCTACGAGCAGTACTTC
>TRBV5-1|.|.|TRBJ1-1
CASSLVEGREAFF
TGCGCCAGCAGCTTGGTTGAGGGACGGGAAGCTTTCTTT
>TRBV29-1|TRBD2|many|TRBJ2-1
CSAISPREGRADEQFF
TGCAGCGCAATTTCCCCCCGGGAGGGCCGGGCAGATGAGCAGTTCTTC
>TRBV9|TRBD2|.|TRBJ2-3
CASSTTSGVTDTQYF
TGTGCCAGCAGCACCACTAGCGGAGTCACAGATACGCAGTATTTT
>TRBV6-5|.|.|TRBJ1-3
CASTGSGNTIYF
TGTGCCAGCACAGGCTCTGGAAACACCATATATTTT
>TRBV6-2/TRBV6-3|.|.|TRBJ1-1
CAITTPLGGPTEAFF
TGTGCCATCACGACTCCTCTGGGCGGCCCCACTGAAGCTTTCTTT
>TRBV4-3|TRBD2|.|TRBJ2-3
CASSPTSGMSTDTQYF
TGCGCCAGCAGCCCAACTAGCGGAATGAGCACAGATACGCAGTATTTT
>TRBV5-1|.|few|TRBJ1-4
CASSLGTNEKLFF
TGCGCCAGCAGCCTCGGGACAAATGAAAAACTGTTTTTT
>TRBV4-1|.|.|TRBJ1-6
CASSQGTNSPLHF
TGCGCCAGCAGCCAAGGGACCAATTCACCCCTCCACTTT
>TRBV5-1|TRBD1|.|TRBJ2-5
CASSFAGTGGQETQYF
TGCGCCAGCAGCTTTGCCGGGACAGGGGGACAAGAGACCCAGTACTTC
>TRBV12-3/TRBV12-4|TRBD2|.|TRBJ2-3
CASSFFGGSTDTQYF
TGTGCCAGCAGTTTTTTTGGCGGGAGTACAGATACGCAGTATTTT
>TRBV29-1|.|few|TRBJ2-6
CSAWGDSGANVLTF
TGCAGCGCGTGGGGGGACTCTGGGGCCAACGTCCTGACTTTC